This record looks at one T cell receptor beta chain sequence and its context. What it binds is not known. The source of the sample is a study of Tregs in tolerant kidney transplant recipients. Study conclusions and caveats: Findings come from small patient numbers and require larger validation. Activated donor B cell expansion appeared to reveal the most relevant donor-specific TCRbeta repertoire. Biological reproducibility was not directly addressed, but technical replication error appeared minimal.

In germline, CDR1 is SGHRS, CDR2 YFSETQ. V lost 3 bases and J lost 8, with 14 bases in between. The CDR3 length is 14 residues. Measured with immunoSEQ multiplex PCR; TCRdb has only the in-frame clones, and not every one. The sample has roughly 120,000 clones, about 90% seen once. Thawed PBMCs were FACS-sorted into unstimulated CD4+CD25+CD127- regulatory T cells, CD4+CD25- non-regulatory cells, CD4 and CD8 cells. This TCR was recovered from a human donor in good health. Sequenced: CD4+ T cells from blood. The chain joins TRBV5-1 to TRBJ1-4; D uncertain. CDR3 region: CASSSESVREKLFF. For the CDR3, the DNA is TGCGCCAGCAGCTCAGAGTCAGTGCGGGAAAAACTGTTTTTT.